Each of the 24 T cell receptor beta chains below was sequenced from the same sample in a study of cytomegalovirus exposure and HLA in healthy donors. TCRdb's table, derived via immunoSEQ multiplex PCR, lists solely in-frame clones and lacks some. The sample includes some 140,000 clones, around four fifths of them seen just once. The sequenced material came from PBMCs. These receptors were obtained from a man aged 25-40 years in good health and CMV-seropositive.

This rearrangement joins TRBV10-3 to TRBJ1-1; a weak D match, TRBD1 (5 bases). Trimming took off 3 bases at V and 3 bases at J, with 11 bases between the two ends. There are 14 residues in the CDR3. Germline CDR1 reads ENHRY; CDR2 reads SYGVKD. The CDR3: CAISDSREDTEAFF. DNA for the CDR3: TGTGCCATCAGTGATAGCAGGGAGGACACTGAAGCTTTCTTT.

This sequence joins TRBV7-9 and TRBJ1-1, with D possibly being TRBD1 (5 bases). The ends were cut back, 10 bases at V and 1 base at J, with 19 bases in the middle. CDR1 is SEHNR and CDR2 is FQNEAQ in the germline V gene (reference sequence). The CDR3 runs 15 residues. This CDR3 reads CATPAPTGPNTEAFF. The CDR3 nucleotides are TGTGCCACCCCCGCCCCAACAGGACCGAACACTGAAGCTTTCTTT.

V usage is TRBV5-1 and J usage is TRBJ2-5; D is unresolved. This CDR3 is 13 amino acids long. Germline V lookup: CDR1 SGHRS, CDR2 YFSETQ. V dropped 4 bases and J dropped 0 bases, with 7 bases sitting between them. The CDR3 DNA reads as TGCGCCAGCAGCGAGACACACCAAGAGACCCAGTACTTC. Translating it yields CASSETHQETQYF. The whole variable domain, remainder taken from reference TRBV5-1 and TRBJ2-5, is KAGVTQTPRYLIKTRGQQVTLSCSPISGHRSVSWYQQTPGQGLQFLFEYFSETQRNKGNFPGRFSGRQFSNSRSEMNVSTLELGDSALYLCASSETHQETQYFGPGTRLLVL.

This chain links TRBV9 with TRBJ1-2, with 8 nucleotides matching TRBD1. Looked up from germline, CDR1 is SGDLS and CDR2 is YYNGEE. CDR3 length: 15 amino acids. Trimming at V came to 0 bases and at J to 5 bases, leaving 6 bases not matched to a gene. CDR3 bases: TGTGCCAGCAGCGTAGCTACGCAGGGGGCGTATGGCTACACCTTC. It yields the protein CASSVATQGAYGYTF.

J is TRBJ2-2 and V is TRBV16; TRBD1 agrees at 9 bases. V trimming: 2 bases; J trimming: 2 bases; junction bases outside the gene matches: 3. The CDR3 covers 16 residues. The germline V gene has CDR1 KGHSY and CDR2 FQNENV. The CDR3 coding sequence is TGTGCCAGCAGCCAACTGACAGGGGGAAACACCGGGGAGCTGTTTTTT. It codes for CASSQLTGGNTGELFF.

The genes are TRBV6-5 and TRBJ2-7, with 9 bases that match TRBD1. V lost 8 bases and J lost 0; bases outside the gene matches: 5. Germline values: CDR1 MNHEY, CDR2 SVGAGI. The CDR3 contains 14 residues. In nucleotides, the CDR3 is TGTGCCAGCGGGAGGACAGGGGTCTCCTACGAGCAGTACTTC. Protein: CASGRTGVSYEQYF.

CDR3 in DNA: TGTGCCAGTAGTACTCCGGACAGGGGGGGATCCTACGAGCAGTACTTC. This codes for CASSTPDRGGSYEQYF. The chain combines TRBV19 with TRBJ2-7; 10 nucleotides agree with TRBD1. CDR3 length: 16 residues. Unmatched junction bases numbered 7, after V lost 4 bases and J lost 1 base. Looked up from germline, CDR1 is LNHDA and CDR2 is SQIVND (reference sequence).

The rearrangement links TRBV4-1 to TRBJ2-7, with 16 bases that match TRBD2. V shed 4 bases and J 3 bases; nucleotides not matched to a gene: 6. Germline lookup yields CDR1 MGHRA and CDR2 YSYEKL. The CDR3 runs to 17 residues. The CDR3 DNA reads TGCGCCAGCAGCCCGGGACTAGCGGGGGGGCAGGGCTACGAGCAGTACTTC. Protein sequence: CASSPGLAGGQGYEQYF.

The rearrangement links TRBV6-5 to TRBJ2-6, with D possibly being TRBD1 (5 bases). Germline V gene lookup returns CDR1 MNHEY and CDR2 SVGAGI. Between the trimmed V and J ends, which lost 6 bases and 1 base, there was a span of 10 bases. This CDR3 comprises 15 residues. CDR3 DNA: TGTGCCAGCAGAGACAGACCATCTGGGGCCAACGTCCTGACTTTC. Translating gives CASRDRPSGANVLTF.

This clone was seen a handful of times. The V and J genes are TRBV18 and TRBJ1-1; 9 bases line up with TRBD1. Germline trimming cut 3 bases from V and 4 bases from J; bases unmatched to any gene: 3. This CDR3 is 14 amino acids long. Per the germline V gene, CDR1 is KGHSH and CDR2 is LQKENI. CDR3: CASSPDRGSTEAFF. CDR3 DNA sequence: TGTGCCAGCTCACCGGACAGGGGTAGCACTGAAGCTTTCTTT.

V is TRBV4-3 and J is TRBJ1-4; D may be TRBD1 (6 bases). Germline CDR1 and CDR2: LGHNA and YSLEER. The ends were cut back, 1 base at V and 1 base at J, with 10 bases in the middle. This CDR3 contains 16 residues. The CDR3 DNA reads TGCGCCAGCAGCCAAGCCACAGGGAAAACTAATGAAAAACTGTTTTTT. Residues: CASSQATGKTNEKLFF.

This rearrangement joins TRBV9 to TRBJ1-1; tentative D call: TRBD1 (5 bases). This CDR3 region has 14 residues. Germline lookup yields CDR1 SGDLS and CDR2 YYNGEE. V was cut by 0 bases and J by 7 bases, with 13 bases left in between. The CDR3 spells CASSVVPGQGEAFF. CDR3 bases: TGTGCCAGCAGCGTAGTACCAGGGCAGGGTGAAGCTTTCTTT.

V is TRBV7-3 and J is TRBJ1-1; D is possibly TRBD1 (6 bases). The CDR3 is 13 residues long. The germline V and J ends were trimmed by 3 bases and 4 bases, with 9 bases remaining between them. The germline gives CDR1 SGHTA, CDR2 FQGTGA. The DNA of the CDR3 is TGTGCCAGCAGCTTGGACAGTAGCACTGAAGCTTTCTTT. It encodes CASSLDSSTEAFF. The variable domain in full, with the rest retrieved from reference TRBV7-3 and TRBJ1-1, is GAGVSQTPSNKVTEKGKYVELRCDPISGHTALYWYRQSLGQGPEFLIYFQGTGAADDSGLPNDRFFAVRPEGSVSTLKIQRTERGDSAVYLCASSLDSSTEAFFGQGTRLTVV.

This chain joins TRBV2 and TRBJ2-7, with TRBD1 matching 7 bases. Trimming removed 7 bases from V and 6 bases from J; junction bases left unmatched: 3. The germline CDR1 and CDR2 sequences are SNHLY and FYNNEI. The CDR3 totals 11 residues. This CDR3 is CASMWTGEQYF. DNA of the CDR3: TGTGCCAGCATGTGGACAGGCGAGCAGTACTTC.

V and J are TRBV5-5 and TRBJ2-7; no definite D call. The germline CDR1 and CDR2 sequences are SGHKS and YYEKEE (reference sequence). The CDR3 spans 14 residues. V was shortened by 2 bases and J by 1 base, with 10 bases between the two germline ends. The CDR3 sequence is CASSFVLSSYEQYF. For the CDR3, the DNA is TGTGCCAGCAGCTTTGTCCTTAGTTCCTACGAGCAGTACTTC.

V usage is TRBV2 and J usage is TRBJ2-2, with TRBD2 matching 8 bases. The CDR3 consists of 16 residues. Germline V gene data show CDR1 as SNHLY and CDR2 as FYNNEI. J lost 2 bases, V lost 8 bases, and 10 bases had no gene match. The CDR3 coding sequence is TGTGCCAGCCGAAAGGGACTAGGGGAAAACACCGGGGAGCTGTTTTTT. Translating gives CASRKGLGENTGELFF.

V and J are TRBV28 and TRBJ1-2; 10 bases fit TRBD1. Germline loops: CDR1 MDHEN, CDR2 SYDVKM. The CDR3 is 16 amino acids. J was trimmed by 5 bases and V by 5 bases; bases with no gene match: 11. CDR3 sequence (DNA): TGTGCCAGCAGTAGGGGACAGGGGAGGGTAAGGTATGGCTACACCTTC. This encodes CASSRGQGRVRYGYTF.

This clone was seen just once. This rearrangement joins TRBV7-9 to TRBJ2-7; tentative D call: TRBD1 (5 bases). This CDR3 region has 13 residues. The V gene's germline CDR1 is SEHNR and CDR2 FQNEAQ (reference sequence). The V end lost 1 base, the J end lost 5 bases, and 9 bases lay between the germline ends. The DNA of the CDR3 is TGTGCCAGCAGCTTAGACCAGGGCCACGAGCAGTACTTC. Protein sequence: CASSLDQGHEQYF.

The V gene is TRBV7-9, the J gene TRBJ2-1, with TRBD2 matching over 9 bases. J lost 2 bases, V lost 5 bases, and 4 bases had no gene match. The V gene's germline CDR1 is SEHNR and CDR2 FQNEAQ (reference sequence). CDR3 length equals 15 residues. CDR3 sequence (DNA): TGTGCCAGCAGCCAGCGGGAGGCTCCCTACAATGAGCAGTTCTTC. This gives the protein CASSQREAPYNEQFF.

The V call is TRBV29-1, the J call TRBJ1-2, with D unclear. Trimming took off 7 bases at V and 4 bases at J, with 13 bases between the two ends. Germline CDR1 SQVTM, CDR2 ANQGSEA. The CDR3 length is 12 residues. The CDR3 loop reads CSAPSSGYGYTF. The CDR3 DNA follows: TGCAGCGCCCCCAGCTCAGGCTATGGCTACACCTTC.

The J gene is TRBJ2-3, the V gene TRBV7-9, with 10 bases identical to TRBD1. CDR1 is SEHNR and CDR2 is FQNEAQ in the germline V gene (reference sequence). The CDR3 spans 17 residues. V gave up 2 bases and J gave up 0 bases; unmatched junction bases: 5. The CDR3 DNA sequence: TGTGCCAGCAGCTTACGATCGGGACAGGGGAGCACAGATACGCAGTATTTT. This codes for CASSLRSGQGSTDTQYF.

V is TRBV5-1 and J is TRBJ2-3; TRBD2 matches at 10 bases. The CDR3 spans 16 residues. Trimming at V came to 0 bases and at J to 3 bases, leaving 4 bases not matched to a gene. CDR1 is SGHRS, CDR2 YFSETQ, per germline. CDR3 amino acids: CASSLGLAGATDTQYF. DNA of the CDR3: TGCGCCAGCAGCTTGGGTCTAGCGGGGGCAACAGATACGCAGTATTTT.

The chain links TRBV18 to TRBJ2-1, with 11 bases fitting TRBD2. This CDR3 region has 18 residues. Germline loops: CDR1 KGHSH, CDR2 LQKENI. V lost 4 bases to trimming and J lost 11 bases; unmatched junction nucleotides: 19. The CDR3 DNA is TGTGCCAGCTCACAGGAGTTCGGGGAACTAGCGGGAGTCCCCCAGCAGTTCTTC. Protein sequence: CASSQEFGELAGVPQQFF.

The rearrangement uses TRBV5-5 and TRBJ2-1; 8 nucleotides align to TRBD1. This CDR3 spans 13 amino acids. The J segment lost 5 bases and the V segment lost 6 bases, leaving 4 bases of the junction unmatched. Germline V gives CDR1 SGHKS, CDR2 YYEKEE (reference sequence). The CDR3 nucleotides are TGTGCCAGCACAGGGACAGGCAACAATGAGCAGTTCTTC. Translated, it gives CASTGTGNNEQFF. Drawing the rest from reference TRBV5-5 and TRBJ2-1, the complete variable domain is DAGVTQSPTHLIKTRGQQVTLRCSPISGHKSVSWYQQVLGQGPQFIFQYYEKEERGRGNFPDRFSARQFPNYSSELNVNALLLGDSALYLCASTGTGNNEQFFGPGTRLTVL.